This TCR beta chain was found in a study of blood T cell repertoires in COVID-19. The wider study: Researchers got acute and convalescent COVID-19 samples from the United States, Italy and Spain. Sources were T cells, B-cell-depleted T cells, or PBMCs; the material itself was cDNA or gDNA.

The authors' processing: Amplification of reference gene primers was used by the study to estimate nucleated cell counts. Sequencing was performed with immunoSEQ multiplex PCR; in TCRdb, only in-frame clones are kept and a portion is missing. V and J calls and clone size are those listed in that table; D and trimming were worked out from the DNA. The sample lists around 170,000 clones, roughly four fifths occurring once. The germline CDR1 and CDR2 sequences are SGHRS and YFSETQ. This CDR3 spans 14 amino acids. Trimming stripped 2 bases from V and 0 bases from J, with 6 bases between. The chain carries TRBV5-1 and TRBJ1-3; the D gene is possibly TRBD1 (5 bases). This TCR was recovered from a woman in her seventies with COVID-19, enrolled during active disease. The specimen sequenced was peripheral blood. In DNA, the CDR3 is TGCGCCAGCAGCTTAGGGGTCTCTGGAAACACCATATATTTT. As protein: CASSLGVSGNTIYF.